This is a list of T cell receptor beta chains from one sample in a study of blood T cell repertoires in COVID-19. Sequenced by immunoSEQ multiplex PCR; TCRdb stores in-frame clones only, minus some. The sample lists fewer than 250,000 clones, around nine tenths occurring once. Sequenced material: peripheral blood. The receptors here all came from a woman aged 55-70 years who had recovered from COVID-19. Both conserved end residues are part of each CDR3. The D gene is left open where the match is weak. Some rows mark clone size as missing; the rest say once, few, many or name a class of expanded clone.

d_call,clone_size,v_call,j_call,cdr3_nt,cdr3_aa
-,-,TRBV5-1,TRBJ2-2,TGCGCCAGCAGCTTGGCCCAGGGGAACACCGGGGAGCTGTTTTTT,CASSLAQGNTGELFF
TRBD1,few,TRBV10-3,TRBJ1-2,TGTGCCATCAGTGTGACAGGGGATGGCTACACCTTC,CAISVTGDGYTF
TRBD1,-,TRBV6-5,TRBJ1-2,TGTGCCAGCAGGCAGGGGGTTGGCTACACCTTC,CASRQGVGYTF
-,-,TRBV12-3/TRBV12-4,TRBJ1-6,TGTGCCAGCAGTTTCATAGAATCACCCCTCCACTTT,CASSFIESPLHF
-,-,TRBV5-5,TRBJ2-1,TGTGCCAGCAGCTTGTCGACAACCAATGAGCAGTTCTTC,CASSLSTTNEQFF
-,-,TRBV7-2,TRBJ2-5,TGTGCCAGCAGCTTGAGTCACCAAGAGACCCAGTACTTC,CASSLSHQETQYF
-,-,TRBV20-1,TRBJ1-2,TGCAGTGCTAGTTCCCCGACAGGCGACTATGGCTACACCTTC,CSASSPTGDYGYTF
TRBD1,-,TRBV18,TRBJ1-6,TGTGCCAGCTCACCGGCAGGGGGCTCGGATAATTCACCCCTCCACTTT,CASSPAGGSDNSPLHF
TRBD1,-,TRBV28,TRBJ1-4,TGTGCCAGCAGTGATGCCGGGACAGGGCTTAAACTGTTTTTT,CASSDAGTGLKLFF
TRBD1,-,TRBV27,TRBJ1-2,TGTGCCAGCAGGAGGCGAACAGGGGAAACTAACTATGGCTACACCTTC,CASRRRTGETNYGYTF
TRBD1,-,TRBV10-3,TRBJ1-5,TGTGCCATCAGTGAGTCGGGGACAGGGGGAAGGGTCAATCAGCCCCAGCATTTT,CAISESGTGGRVNQPQHF
-,-,TRBV27,TRBJ1-5,TGTGCCAGCAGTCCTTCTACCAGCGTACTCAATCAGCCCCAGCATTTT,CASSPSTSVLNQPQHF
-,-,TRBV7-2,TRBJ1-1,TGTGCCAGCAGCTTCGGGGGGGCCAACACTGAAGCTTTCTTT,CASSFGGANTEAFF
TRBD1,-,TRBV19,TRBJ1-2,TGTGCCAGTAGCCTCTTCCGGACAGGGGAGGGTGGCTACACCTTC,CASSLFRTGEGGYTF
TRBD1,-,TRBV19,TRBJ2-2,TGTGCCAGTAAGGGACAGGGGGCCGGCGGGGAGCTGTTTTTT,CASKGQGAGGELFF
TRBD1,-,TRBV18,TRBJ1-2,TGTGCCAGCCCCCAACAGGGGGCCTATGGCTACACCTTC,CASPQQGAYGYTF
TRBD2,-,TRBV18,TRBJ2-1,TGTGCCAGCTCACCAACCGGACTAGCGGGGGACAATGAGCAGTTCTTC,CASSPTGLAGDNEQFF
-,-,TRBV29-1,TRBJ1-3,TGCAGCGTTGTAACAGGAGGAAACACCATATATTTT,CSVVTGGNTIYF
TRBD2,-,TRBV7-9,TRBJ2-5,TGTGCCAGCAGCCGGACTAGCGGGGGCCAAGAGACCCAGTACTTC,CASSRTSGGQETQYF
-,once,TRBV6-5,TRBJ2-2,TGTGCCAGCAGGCGGGACTCGAACACCGGGGAGCTGTTTTTT,CASRRDSNTGELFF
TRBD2,-,TRBV27,TRBJ2-7,TGTGCCAGCAGTTCCACGGGGGGAGCGTACGAGCAGTACTTC,CASSSTGGAYEQYF
-,-,TRBV4-2,TRBJ2-3,TGTGCCAGCAGCCAAGAAGGCCTAGCAATTAGCACAGATACGCAGTATTTT,CASSQEGLAISTDTQYF
TRBD2,-,TRBV7-3,TRBJ2-3,TGTGCCAGCAGCCCCCGACTAGCGGGGGGTGGCGATACGCAGTATTTT,CASSPRLAGGGDTQYF
TRBD1,-,TRBV4-3,TRBJ2-6,TGCGCCAGCAGCCAAGAAACAGGGGGCCTCAGTACCAACGTCCTGACTTTC,CASSQETGGLSTNVLTF
TRBD1,-,TRBV7-7,TRBJ2-5,TGTGCTAGCAGCCGAACGGGGACAGTGCTTGAGACCCAGTACTTC,CASSRTGTVLETQYF
TRBD2,-,TRBV7-2,TRBJ2-1,TGTGCCAGCAGCTTAGAGGGGACTAGCGGGGTTCATGAGCAGTTCTTC,CASSLEGTSGVHEQFF
-,-,TRBV4-1,TRBJ1-3,TGCGCCAGCAGTCGTGGAGAGAGCCTCTCTGGAAACACCATATATTTT,CASSRGESLSGNTIYF
TRBD1,few,TRBV27,TRBJ1-2,TGTGCCAGCAGCCTAGGGACAGGGGACAGTAGGTATGGCTACACCTTC,CASSLGTGDSRYGYTF
-,-,TRBV19,TRBJ1-1,TGTGCCAGTAGTCAGACAGTAAGCACTGAAGCTTTCTTT,CASSQTVSTEAFF
TRBD1,-,TRBV6-5,TRBJ2-7,TGTGCCAGCAGCCGGGACAGGGAGGGCTACGAGCAGTACTTC,CASSRDREGYEQYF
-,-,TRBV28,TRBJ1-5,TGTGCCAGCAGGCCCACCGGGGAGGATCAGCCCCAGCATTTT,CASRPTGEDQPQHF
TRBD2,once,TRBV27,TRBJ2-7,TGTGCCAGCAGTTTATCCAAGCGGGGGCCCTCCTACGAGCAGTACTTC,CASSLSKRGPSYEQYF
-,-,TRBV29-1,TRBJ2-3,TGCAGCGGGGGGCAGGGCAGAAATACGCAGTATTTT,CSGGQGRNTQYF
-,few,TRBV7-9,TRBJ2-7,TGTGCCAGCAGCCCCGGGGTGTCTAGCGTCGAGCAGTACTTC,CASSPGVSSVEQYF
-,-,TRBV2,TRBJ1-6,TGTGCCAGCAGTGAAGAGGTGGAGTCCTCCTATAATTCACCCCTCCACTTT,CASSEEVESSYNSPLHF
-,-,TRBV2,TRBJ1-4,TGTGCCACCCAGAGCGTCCCTAATGAAAAACTGTTTTTT,CATQSVPNEKLFF
TRBD1,-,TRBV6-1,TRBJ2-3,TGTGCCAGCAGTGCCTATCGGGACAGACTACCTAGCACAGATACGCAGTATTTT,CASSAYRDRLPSTDTQYF
-,-,TRBV3-1/TRBV3-2,TRBJ1-3,TGTGCCAGCAGCCAGAACAGGGGAAACACCATATATTTT,CASSQNRGNTIYF
-,-,TRBV28,TRBJ1-6,TGTGCCAGCACCCAGGCAAGGTCGATCTCCTATAATTCACCCCTCCACTTT,CASTQARSISYNSPLHF
TRBD1,-,TRBV7-2,TRBJ2-2,TGTGCCAGCAGCCGCAGGGGGACCCCGAACACCGGGGAGCTGTTTTTT,CASSRRGTPNTGELFF
TRBD1,-,TRBV5-1,TRBJ2-7,TGCGCCAGCAGCTTGACCGGGACAGCCTACGAGCAGTACTTC,CASSLTGTAYEQYF
TRBD2,-,TRBV7-2,TRBJ2-3,TGTGCCAGGTCGGGGGGGAGCACAGATACGCAGTATTTT,CARSGGSTDTQYF
-,-,TRBV19,TRBJ2-1,TGTGCCAGTAGTATAGTCCCGGGGGGCCCCTACAATGAGCAGTTCTTC,CASSIVPGGPYNEQFF
TRBD1,-,TRBV7-2,TRBJ2-1,TGTGCCAGCAGCTCACGAGACAGGGCGACGTGGTACAATGAGCAGTTCTTC,CASSSRDRATWYNEQFF
-,-,TRBV27,TRBJ2-1,TGTGCCAGCAGTTTAGCAGGGTACAATGAGCAGTTCTTC,CASSLAGYNEQFF
-,-,TRBV3-1/TRBV3-2,TRBJ1-1,TGTGCCAGCAGCCAGGGGCCGATGAACACTGAAGCTTTCTTT,CASSQGPMNTEAFF